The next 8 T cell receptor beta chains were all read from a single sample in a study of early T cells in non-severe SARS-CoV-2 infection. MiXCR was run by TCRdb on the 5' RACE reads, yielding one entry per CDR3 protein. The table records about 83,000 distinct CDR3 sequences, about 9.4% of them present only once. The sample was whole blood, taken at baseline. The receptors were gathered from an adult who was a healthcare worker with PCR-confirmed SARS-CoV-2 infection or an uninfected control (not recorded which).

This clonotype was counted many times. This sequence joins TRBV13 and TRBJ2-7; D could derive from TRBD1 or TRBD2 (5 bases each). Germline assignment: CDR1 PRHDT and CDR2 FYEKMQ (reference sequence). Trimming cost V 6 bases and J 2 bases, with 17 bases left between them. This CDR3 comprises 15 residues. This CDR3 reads CASSSGTQPPYEQYF. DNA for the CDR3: TGTGCCAGCAGTTCCGGGACCCAACCACCCTACGAGCAGTACTTC.

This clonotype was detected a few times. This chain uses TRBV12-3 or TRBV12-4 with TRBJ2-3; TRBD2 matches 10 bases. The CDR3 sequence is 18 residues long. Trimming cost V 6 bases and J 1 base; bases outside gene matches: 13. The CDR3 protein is CASRDPLQAGGGTDTQYF. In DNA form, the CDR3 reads TGTGCCAGCAGAGATCCCCTTCAAGCGGGAGGGGGCACAGATACGCAGTATTTT.

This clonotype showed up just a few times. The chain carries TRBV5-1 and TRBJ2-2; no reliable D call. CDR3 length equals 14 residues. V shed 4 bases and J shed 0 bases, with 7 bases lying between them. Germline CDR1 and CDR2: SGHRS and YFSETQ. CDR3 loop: CASSSTPNTGELFF. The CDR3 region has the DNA TGCGCCAGCAGCAGTACACCGAACACCGGGGAGCTGTTTTTT. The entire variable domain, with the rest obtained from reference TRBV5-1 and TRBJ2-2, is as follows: KAGVTQTPRYLIKTRGQQVTLSCSPISGHRSVSWYQQTPGQGLQFLFEYFSETQRNKGNFPGRFSGRQFSNSRSEMNVSTLELGDSALYLCASSSTPNTGELFFGEGSRLTVL.

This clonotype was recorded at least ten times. CDR3 in amino acids: CASSPGQGAYEQYF. The CDR3 coding sequence is TGTGCCAGCAGCCCCGGACAGGGGGCTTACGAGCAGTACTTC. The rearrangement links TRBV6-6 to TRBJ2-7; 11 bases fit TRBD1. The V and J ends lost 6 bases and 4 bases, in that order; junction bases with no gene match: 5. Germline V gene sequence: CDR1 MNHNY, CDR2 SVGAGI (reference sequence). The CDR3 runs to 14 residues.

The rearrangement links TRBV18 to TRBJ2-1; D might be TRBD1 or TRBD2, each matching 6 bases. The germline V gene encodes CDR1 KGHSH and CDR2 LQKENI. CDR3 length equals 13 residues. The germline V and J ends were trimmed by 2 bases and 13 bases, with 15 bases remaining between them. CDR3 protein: CASSPGGGRYQFF. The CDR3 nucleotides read TGTGCCAGCTCACCAGGAGGGGGGCGATATCAGTTCTTC. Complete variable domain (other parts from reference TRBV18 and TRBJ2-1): NAGVMQNPRHLVRRRGQEARLRCSPMKGHSHVYWYRQLPEEGLKFMVYLQKENIIDESGMPKERFSAEFPKEGPSILRIQQVVRGDSAAYFCASSPGGGRYQFFGPGTRLTVL.

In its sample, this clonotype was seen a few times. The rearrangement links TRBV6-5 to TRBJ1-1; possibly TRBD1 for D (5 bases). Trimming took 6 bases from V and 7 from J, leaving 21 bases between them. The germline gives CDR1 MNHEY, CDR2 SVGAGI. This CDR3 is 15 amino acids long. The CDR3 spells CASSRPGPRVNEAFF. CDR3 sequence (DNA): TGTGCCAGCAGCAGACCGGGACCTCGAGTAAATGAAGCTTTCTTT.

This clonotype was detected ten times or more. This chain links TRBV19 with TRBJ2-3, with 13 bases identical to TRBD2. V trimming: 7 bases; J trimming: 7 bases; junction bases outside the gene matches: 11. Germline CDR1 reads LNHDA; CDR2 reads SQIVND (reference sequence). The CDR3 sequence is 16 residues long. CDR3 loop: CASNEKGLAGSNTQYF. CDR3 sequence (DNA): TGTGCCAGTAACGAAAAGGGACTAGCGGGATCAAATACGCAGTATTTT.

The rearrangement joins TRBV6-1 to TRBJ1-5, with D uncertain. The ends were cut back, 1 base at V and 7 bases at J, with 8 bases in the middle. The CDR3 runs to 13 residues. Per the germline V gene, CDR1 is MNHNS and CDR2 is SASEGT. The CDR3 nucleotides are TGTGCCAGCAGTGAAGGGACGCACCAGCCCCAGCATTTT. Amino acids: CASSEGTHQPQHF.